This TCR beta chain was retrieved from a study of read filtering for tumor transcriptome and immune sequencing. Study as a whole: Among patients, roughly 17 were male and some 15 female, aged 47 to 80 (mean roughly 64). TCR-mapped reads were about 3.5 to 10.27 million with IR-seq versus roughly 75 to 1,400 with RNA-seq.

Molecular barcoded adaptors covering alpha/delta and beta/gamma chains were used on around 400 ng RNA. TCRdb re-called the reads with MiXCR, one entry per CDR3 protein. The repertoire consists of 85,000 or so distinct CDR3 sequences, with 9% to 15% occurring once and the leading ten covering just under 15%. This clonotype was counted many times. The sample was a population of CD138-negative cells sorted from bone marrow. The sequence derives from a donor at least 40 years old with multiple myeloma.

CDR3 coding DNA: TGTGCCAGCAGCGAGACCACCGGGGAGCTGTTTTTT. Its translation: CASSETTGELFF. The genes are TRBV11-3 and TRBJ2-2; D ambiguous. The germline V gene has CDR1 SGHNT and CDR2 YENEEA. The CDR3 is 12 amino acids. Deletions cut 5 bases from V and 4 bases from J, with 5 bases between.